The present entry profiles one T cell receptor beta chain with its context. No antigen is known for it. Method: immunoSEQ multiplex PCR; TCRdb's copy keeps in-frame clones and lacks some. The data show just under 5,500 clones, more than 25% seen once. Deletions cut 3 bases from V and 0 bases from J, with 5 bases between. Germline CDR1 is MGHDK and CDR2 is SYGVNS. This CDR3 is 13 amino acids long. The source of the sample is a study of T cell clonotyping in hematopoietic cell transplantation. General study findings and limits: Graft donor and pretransplant recipient Inverse Simpson Index values predicted broader posttransplant TCR diversity.

Sequences were derived from peripheral blood mononuclear cells, sampled 180 days after allogeneic stem cell transplant. The chain has TRBV25-1 and TRBJ1-2; possibly TRBD1 for D (5 bases). This TCR came from a male patient aged 40 to 50 who had an allogeneic stem cell transplant from an unrelated donor, so the T cells may come from the graft donor. Some clones in this sample may be carry-over from other donors' samples. The CDR3 protein is CASSETANYGYTF. The CDR3 DNA is TGTGCCAGCAGTGAGACAGCTAACTATGGCTACACCTTC.